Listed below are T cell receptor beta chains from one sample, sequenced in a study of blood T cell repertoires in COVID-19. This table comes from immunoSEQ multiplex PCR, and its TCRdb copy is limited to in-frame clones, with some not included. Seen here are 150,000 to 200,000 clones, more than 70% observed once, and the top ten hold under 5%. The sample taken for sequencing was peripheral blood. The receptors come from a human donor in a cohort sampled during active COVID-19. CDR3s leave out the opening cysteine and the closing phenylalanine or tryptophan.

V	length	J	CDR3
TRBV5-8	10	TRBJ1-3	ASSFIRNTIY
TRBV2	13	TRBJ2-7	ASSKDRDRYGEQY
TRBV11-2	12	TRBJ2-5	ASSSGAQGETQY
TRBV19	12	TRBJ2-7	ASSRTGGSYEQY
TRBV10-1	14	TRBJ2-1	ASSESQDSSYNEQF
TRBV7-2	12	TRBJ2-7	ASSTRQGPYEQY
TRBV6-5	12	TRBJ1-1	ASRPLRENTEAF
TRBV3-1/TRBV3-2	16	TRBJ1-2	ASSQRQGADSSNYGYT
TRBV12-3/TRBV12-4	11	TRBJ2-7	ASSLTGTYEQY
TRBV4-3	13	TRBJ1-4	ASSADRESNEKLF
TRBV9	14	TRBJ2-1	ASSPTEGHAYNEQF
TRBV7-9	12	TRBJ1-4	ASSLRTVNEKLF
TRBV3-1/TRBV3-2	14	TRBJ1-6	ASSQGTGAYNSPLH
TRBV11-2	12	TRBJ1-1	ASSDRGGLTEAF
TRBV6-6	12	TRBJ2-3	ASSPWTGVDTQY
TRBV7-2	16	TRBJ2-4	ASSAQGTSGRIRNIQY
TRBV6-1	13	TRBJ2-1	ASSESGAPYNEQF
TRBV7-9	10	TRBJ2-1	ASSLLAGEIF
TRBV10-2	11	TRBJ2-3	ASSGGGRDTQY
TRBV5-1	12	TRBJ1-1	ASSSLTGSTEAF
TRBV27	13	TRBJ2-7	ASSLSGAHSYEQY
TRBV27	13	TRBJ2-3	ASSYGTDGGGTQY
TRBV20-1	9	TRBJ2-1	SARGLVEQF
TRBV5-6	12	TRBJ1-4	ASSQTVTNEKLF
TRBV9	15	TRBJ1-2	ASSLGAGTGPPGGYT
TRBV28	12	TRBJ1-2	ASSLGDRGPGYT
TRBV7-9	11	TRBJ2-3	ASSQRTSGAEY
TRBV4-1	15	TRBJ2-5	ASSQKGLAGDLETQY
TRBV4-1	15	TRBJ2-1	ASSQDAPSGSPNEQF
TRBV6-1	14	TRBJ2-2	ASSVKGQGGTGELF
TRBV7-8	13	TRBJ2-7	ASRPRGQGNYEQY
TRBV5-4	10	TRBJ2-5	ATTSGQETQY
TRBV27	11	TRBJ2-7	ASGTGTAYEQY
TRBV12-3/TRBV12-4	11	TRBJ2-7	ASSQYGDNEQY
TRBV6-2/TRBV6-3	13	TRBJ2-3	ASSSAGVITDTQY
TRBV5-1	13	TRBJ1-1	ASSFQGQPNTEAF
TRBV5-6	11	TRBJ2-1	ASSGVDYNEQF
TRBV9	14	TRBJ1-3	ASSVTGPGSGNTIY
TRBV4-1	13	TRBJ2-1	ASSQGTSGDNEQF
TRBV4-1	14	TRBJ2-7	ASSQGLAGLRVEQY
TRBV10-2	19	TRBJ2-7	ASSSRAVVDVKLATSYEQY
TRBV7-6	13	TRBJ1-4	ASSLEAGNNEKLF
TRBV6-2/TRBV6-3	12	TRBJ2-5	ASSQLGGRETQY
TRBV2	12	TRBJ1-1	ASSENRLNTEAF
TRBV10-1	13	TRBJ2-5	ASSASGAAQETQY
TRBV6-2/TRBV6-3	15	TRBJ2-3	ASSYGTSGSWSDTQY
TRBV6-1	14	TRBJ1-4	ASSEYAGATNEKLF
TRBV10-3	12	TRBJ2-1	AISELLVLDEQF
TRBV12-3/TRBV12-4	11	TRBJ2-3	ASSLRGTDTQY
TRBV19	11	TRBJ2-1	ASSIVVDNEQF